These T cell receptor beta chains were read from a single sample in a study of response to subunit inactivated influenza vaccine. TCRdb re-called the RT-PCR reads with MiXCR, one entry per CDR3 protein. In the table there are 180,000 or so distinct CDR3 sequences, approximately 12% of which are singletons. These data were also reused for a study on T cells expressing NK-cell markers.

Here the sequenced sample was CD8+ T cells sorted from PBMCs, taken about 11 days after vaccination. The source of these receptors is a man aged 50-59 years who received an inactivated influenza vaccine. The CDR3 runs from the conserved cysteine through the conserved F or W. The D gene is left open where the match is weak. Clone size, where shown, is once, few, many, or a class for clones that have expanded.

J: TRBJ2-7; D: NA; size: few; V: TRBV6-2/TRBV6-3; DNA: TGTGCCAGCAGTTACTCGATCGTCAGGCTGTTAACCTACGAGCAGTACTTC; CDR3: CASSYSIVRLLTYEQYF
J: TRBJ2-5; D: NA; size: many; V: TRBV6-1; DNA: TGTGCCAGCAGTGAATCCCCTAGGGACCAAGAGACCCAGTACTTC; CDR3: CASSESPRDQETQYF
J: TRBJ1-1; D: NA; size: NA; V: TRBV7-6; DNA: TGTGCCAGCAGCCGCGTTCCGGGACGGATGAACACTGAAGCTTTCTTT; CDR3: CASSRVPGRMNTEAFF
J: TRBJ2-5; D: NA; size: few; V: TRBV28; DNA: TGTGCCAGCAGTTTATCCCCAACAGGGCCTCCCCGAGAGACCCAGTACTTC; CDR3: CASSLSPTGPPRETQYF
J: TRBJ2-7; D: TRBD1; size: NA; V: TRBV10-3; DNA: TGTGCCACTTGGACAGGGGCCTACGAGCAGTACTTC; CDR3: CATWTGAYEQYF
J: TRBJ1-5; D: NA; size: many; V: TRBV28; DNA: TGTGCCAGCAGTTTAGGTGTGACCCTACAGCCCCAGCATTTT; CDR3: CASSLGVTLQPQHF
J: TRBJ1-1; D: NA; size: NA; V: TRBV6-5; DNA: TGTGCCAGCAGTTACCAGACAGAAATGAGGACTGAAGCTTTCTTT; CDR3: CASSYQTEMRTEAFF
J: TRBJ2-7; D: TRBD2; size: few; V: TRBV4-3; DNA: TGCGCCAGCAGCCCCTCATTCGCGGGAGGGCCCCACGAGCAGTACTTC; CDR3: CASSPSFAGGPHEQYF
J: TRBJ2-7; D: NA; size: NA; V: TRBV7-9; DNA: TGTGCCAGCAGTTCCAGGGATTTCGAGCAGTACTTC; CDR3: CASSSRDFEQYF
J: TRBJ2-5; D: TRBD1; size: many; V: TRBV4-2; DNA: TGTGCCAGCAGCCACGTGTTAACAGGGGGCATCGAGACCCAGTACTTC; CDR3: CASSHVLTGGIETQYF
J: TRBJ2-1; D: TRBD2; size: few; V: TRBV11-2; DNA: TGTGCCAGCAGCTTTAGCGGGGGACCCTACAATGAGCAGTTCTTC; CDR3: CASSFSGGPYNEQFF
J: TRBJ2-1; D: TRBD2; size: few; V: TRBV3-1; DNA: TGTGCCAGCAGCCAAGCAGCGGGAGAGTACAATGAGCAGTTCTTC; CDR3: CASSQAAGEYNEQFF
J: TRBJ2-5; D: TRBD2; size: NA; V: TRBV5-1; DNA: TGCGCCAGCAGCTTGCAGCAACAGACCCGGGGGGAAGAGACCCAGTACTTC; CDR3: CASSLQQQTRGEETQYF
J: TRBJ2-7; D: TRBD1; size: many; V: TRBV5-1; DNA: TGCGCCAGCAGCTTCGACAGGGGAACCGAGCAGTACTTC; CDR3: CASSFDRGTEQYF
J: TRBJ2-3; D: TRBD1; size: NA; V: TRBV29-1; DNA: TGCACCATCCGGCGGACAGGGAGCACAGATACGCAGTATTTT; CDR3: CTIRRTGSTDTQYF
J: TRBJ2-2; D: NA; size: few; V: TRBV24-1; DNA: TGTGCCACCAGTGAACCGGGCGGGACCGCGAACACCGGGGAGCTGTTTTTT; CDR3: CATSEPGGTANTGELFF
J: TRBJ1-6; D: NA; size: few; V: TRBV11-2; DNA: TGTGCCAGCAGCTTTACGACGGGGCACAATTCACCCCTCCACTTT; CDR3: CASSFTTGHNSPLHF